This T cell receptor (beta chain) was retrieved from a study of cytomegalovirus exposure and HLA in healthy donors. Findings and limits, study-wide: Most subjects had HLA-A and HLA-B alleles reportedly predicted accurately by TCR beta sequences. Donors were assumed by presence/absence analyses to have roughly uniform sequencing depth. An analysis done earlier found most TCR beta V segments productive about 87% or about 30% of the time.

As regards this clone: Its antigen is unknown.

Germline CDR1 and CDR2: SGHNT and YENEEA. The length of the CDR3 is 16 residues. Trimming took 1 base from V and 2 from J, leaving 13 bases between them. With 60 Vbeta and 13 Jbeta primers, the PCR was carried out. The method was immunoSEQ multiplex PCR; TCRdb's version includes in-frame clones alone and lacks a portion of them. The data contain about 70,000 clones, about 72% of them seen just once; the ten biggest clones take up about 3%. Sequenced: PBMCs. This chain joins TRBV11-3 and TRBJ2-3; D not certain. The origin of this receptor is a girl under 18 in good health and CMV-seropositive. The CDR3 loop reads CASSLGSGTSTDTQYF. Here the CDR3 DNA reads TGTGCCAGCAGCTTAGGGTCAGGTACCTCCACAGATACGCAGTATTTT.